This T cell receptor (beta chain) was sequenced in a study of prognosis after radiotherapy for stage I lung cancer. Multiplex PCR in two rounds served to amplify TCR beta CDR3 from genomic DNA. Specific primers for each TRBV and TRBJ gene were what first-round PCR used. TCRdb independently ran MiXCR on the multiplex PCR reads; one entry per CDR3 protein. The table shows about 24,000 distinct CDR3 sequences, with about 34% occurring only once. Overall study findings and caveats: Metastatic and non-metastatic patients reportedly diverged in TRBV and TRBJ gene usage.

This clonotype was seen ten or more times. Antigen unknown. Trimming took off 1 base at V and 5 bases at J, with 12 bases between the two ends. Germline loops: CDR1 DFQATT, CDR2 SNEGSKA (reference sequence). The CDR3 length is 15 residues. The chain employs TRBV20-1 and TRBJ1-6, with D possibly being TRBD1 (6 bases). Source: PBMCs, taken before or after stereotactic body radiation therapy (not recorded which). The origin of this receptor is a donor aged 50 or older with non-small cell lung cancer. The CDR3 protein is CSARVGQGHNSPLHF. CDR3 in DNA: TGCAGTGCTAGAGTGGGCCAGGGGCATAATTCACCCCTCCACTTT.